Listed here are 16 T cell receptor beta chains from one sample, sequenced in a study of T cells expressing NK-cell markers. TCRdb reprocessed the 5' RACE reads and keeps a single row for each CDR3 protein, giving no DNA. This table lists about 430,000 distinct CDR3 sequences. Sequencing was carried out using blood T cells: a sorted CD56 or NKG2C T cell subset, CD4+ or CD8+ T cells, or bulk PBMC T cells (not recorded which). The receptors were gathered from a woman in her forties or fifties in good health.

J is TRBJ2-2 and V is TRBV5-1; the TRBD1 assignment by TCRdb is unverifiable without DNA. Per the germline V gene, CDR1 is SGHRS and CDR2 is YFSETQ. This CDR3 spans 14 amino acids. This chain's CDR3 is CASGTGSNTGELFF. The variable domain in full, completed from reference TRBV5-1 and TRBJ2-2, reads KAGVTQTPRYLIKTRGQQVTLSCSPISGHRSVSWYQQTPGQGLQFLFEYFSETQRNKGNFPGRFSGRQFSNSRSEMNVSTLELGDSALYLCASGTGSNTGELFFGEGSRLTVL.

V usage is TRBV5-6 and J usage is TRBJ1-6; the TCRdb call, TRBD1, lacks DNA for checking. The CDR3 length is 14 residues. Germline V gene data show CDR1 as SGHDT and CDR2 as YYEEEE. The CDR3 reads CASSLGQESSPLHF.

This chain links TRBV24-1 with TRBJ2-3; absent DNA, TCRdb's TRBD1 call cannot be checked. Germline CDR1 is KGHDR and CDR2 is SFDVKD. The CDR3 runs 16 residues. CDR3: CATSDRGTGGMHTQYF.

This rearrangement joins TRBV7-9 to TRBJ1-4; with no DNA, the TCRdb D assignment of TRBD1 cannot be verified. This CDR3 has 15 residues. Germline loops: CDR1 SEHNR, CDR2 FQNEAQ (reference sequence). Here the CDR3 reads CASSLATRGNEKLFF.

The V gene is TRBV7-6, the J gene TRBJ2-5; TCRdb outputs TRBD1, but without DNA this stays unchecked. Germline CDR1 and CDR2: SGHVS and FNYEAQ. The CDR3 is made up of 14 amino acids. The CDR3 loop reads CATMNPPRVETQYF.

J is TRBJ2-2 and V is TRBV2; as DNA is missing, the TRBD2 call by TCRdb cannot be tested. This CDR3 has 15 residues. CDR1 and CDR2 (germline): SNHLY, FYNNEI. CDR3 region: CASRDGTAFIGELFF.

The chain carries TRBV4-1 and TRBJ2-4. The CDR3 has 14 residues. CDR1 MGHRA and CDR2 YSYEKL come from the germline V gene. The CDR3 sequence is CASSQDMAKNIQYF.

The chain recombines TRBV5-1 with TRBJ2-1. CDR1 and CDR2 from the germline V gene are SGHRS and YFSETQ. The CDR3 length is 13 residues. Here the CDR3 reads CASSLARLHEQFF.

The chain has TRBV11-2 and TRBJ2-1. The CDR3 is 15 amino acids. CDR1 is SGHAT, CDR2 FQNNGV, per germline. The CDR3 loop reads CASSSRSSSYNEQFF.

The chain recombines TRBV20-1 with TRBJ2-1; checking the TCRdb D call of TRBD2 is not possible without DNA. The CDR3 sequence is 16 residues long. CDR1 DFQATT and CDR2 SNEGSKA come from the germline V gene (reference sequence). CDR3 region: CSALLRGGRNADEQFF.

The V gene is TRBV19, the J gene TRBJ2-1. The CDR3 is made up of 14 amino acids. CDR1 and CDR2 (germline): LNHDA, SQIVND (reference sequence). The CDR3 reads CASSKERIYNEQFF.

The chain uses TRBV3-1 and TRBJ2-1; as DNA is missing, the TRBD1 call by TCRdb cannot be tested. In germline, CDR1 is LGHDT, CDR2 YNNKEL (reference sequence). This CDR3 spans 16 amino acids. CDR3 in amino acids: CASSQTGDASYNEQFF.

The rearrangement joins TRBV12-3 or TRBV12-4 to TRBJ1-5. The CDR3 runs to 13 residues. Here the CDR3 reads CASSPRSNQPQHF.

This chain connects TRBV12-3 or TRBV12-4 to TRBJ1-2. The CDR3 extends over 12 amino acids. The CDR3 is CASSLRGGGYTF.

The chain joins TRBV16 to TRBJ2-1. The CDR3 is 16 residues long. Germline V gene lookup returns CDR1 KGHSY and CDR2 FQNENV. CDR3 residues: CASSQLDGEIYNEQFF.

The rearrangement links TRBV4-2 to TRBJ2-1; TCRdb's D call, TRBD2, is unchecked because there is no DNA. Germline CDR1 reads LGHNA; CDR2 reads YNFKEQ. The CDR3 is 17 residues long. This CDR3 is CASSQDPGTSSYNEQFF.